The clone carrying this T cell receptor beta chain came up once. Its matching antigen is unknown. These data originate in a study of CD8 T cells in Susac syndrome. CDR1 and CDR2 (germline): SGHVS, FNYEAQ. The V end lost 3 bases, the J end lost 8 bases, and 13 bases lay between the germline ends. The CDR3 runs to 14 residues. RNA totalling roughly 0.45 to 1 ug underwent reverse transcription with random hexamers. It was immunoSEQ multiplex PCR that amplified TCR beta CDR3 across 54 Vbeta and 13 Jbeta. TCRdb processed the immunoSEQ multiplex PCR reads anew with MiXCR; each CDR3 protein has one entry. The table records approximately 210,000 distinct CDR3 sequences, around 93% of them present only once. Findings of the study overall: Clonal expansion was absent from the CD4+ T cell repertoires in Susac syndrome.

The genes are TRBV7-6 and TRBJ2-2; D is possibly TRBD1 or TRBD2 (6 bases each). Sequencing was done on a sample of CD4+ T cells from PBMCs. This TCR derives from a human donor with Susac syndrome. The CDR3 reads CASSFKGGEGELFF. The CDR3 bases are TGTGCCAGCAGCTTTAAGGGGGGTGAGGGGGAGCTGTTTTTT.